This entry lists 24 T cell receptor beta chains sequenced from one sample in a study of identical twins. In TCRdb, the 5' RACE reads were re-called with MiXCR into one record per CDR3 protein. The table shows 600,000 to 800,000 distinct CDR3 sequences, with about 20% occurring only once. The same data also contributed to another study, on T cells expressing NK-cell markers.

The sequenced material came from PBMCs. The receptor source for this set is a woman younger than 35 in good health.

The genes are TRBV14 and TRBJ1-2; D might be TRBD1 (5 bases). Germline CDR1 SGHDN, CDR2 FVKESK. The CDR3 covers 14 residues. Trimming shortened V by 1 base and J by 5 bases, and 11 bases separated the two germline ends. This CDR3 reads CASSQVTGSYGYTF. As DNA, the CDR3 is TGTGCCAGCAGCCAAGTTACAGGATCTTATGGCTACACCTTC.

This clonotype was seen a handful of times. The chain employs TRBV15 and TRBJ2-1; D not resolved. The CDR3 totals 16 residues. The germline V and J ends were trimmed by 8 bases and 1 base, with 18 bases remaining between them. Germline CDR1 reads LNHNV; CDR2 reads YYDKDF (reference sequence). CDR3: CATALNGAGSYNEQFF. The DNA of the CDR3 is TGTGCCACCGCCCTGAATGGAGCCGGTTCCTACAATGAGCAGTTCTTC.

The chain links TRBV7-8 to TRBJ2-2; possibly TRBD2 for D (6 bases). Germline CDR1 reads SGHVS; CDR2 reads FQNEAQ. V was clipped by 5 bases and J by 1 base, with 11 bases between them. The CDR3 loop spans 15 amino acids. The CDR3 protein is CASSALEGNTGELFF. The CDR3 DNA reads as TGTGCCAGCAGCGCATTGGAGGGGAACACCGGGGAGCTGTTTTTT.

In this sample, this clonotype turned up once. This chain links TRBV12-3 or TRBV12-4 with TRBJ1-1; unclear D gene. Deletions cut 6 bases from V and 0 bases from J, with 14 bases between. CDR3 size: 15 residues. This CDR3 reads CASRVHSAMNTEAFF. CDR3 DNA: TGTGCCAGCAGGGTACACAGCGCCATGAACACTGAAGCTTTCTTT.

This rearrangement joins TRBV12-3 or TRBV12-4 to TRBJ2-1; 7 nucleotides match TRBD2. J lost 9 bases, V lost 5 bases, and 4 bases had no gene match. This CDR3 comprises 12 residues. Written as DNA, the CDR3 is TGTGCCAGCAGTACCGGGGGGAGTGAGCAGTTCTTC. It yields the protein CASSTGGSEQFF.

The V and J genes are TRBV5-5 and TRBJ2-7, with D perhaps TRBD1 (6 bases). Between the trimmed V and J ends, which lost 0 bases and 2 bases, there was a span of 12 bases. Germline loops: CDR1 SGHKS, CDR2 YYEKEE (reference sequence). This CDR3 region has 15 residues. CDR3 loop: CASSLGTAITYEQYF. Here the CDR3 DNA reads TGTGCCAGCAGCTTGGGGACAGCGATTACCTACGAGCAGTACTTC.

V gene TRBV10-3 combines with J gene TRBJ2-1; D is unclear. Per germline, CDR1 ENHRY and CDR2 SYGVKD. V dropped 6 bases and J dropped 10 bases, with 19 bases sitting between them. This CDR3 comprises 14 residues. The CDR3 nucleotides are TGTGCCATCAGACCATCTAGGAGAGGTGGCGAGCAGTTCTTC. Amino acids: CAIRPSRRGGEQFF.

The chain is built from TRBV5-5 and TRBJ2-1, with 9 bases aligning to TRBD2. Germline trimming cut 5 bases from V and 6 bases from J; bases unmatched to any gene: 12. CDR1 and CDR2 from the germline V gene are SGHKS and YYEKEE (reference sequence). The CDR3 has 16 amino acids. CDR3 bases: TGTGCCAGCAGTTACTATAGCGGGAGAGGATTCAATGAGCAGTTCTTC. Encoded protein: CASSYYSGRGFNEQFF.

V gene TRBV29-1 combines with J gene TRBJ2-5, with TRBD1 identical over 9 bases. The germline gives CDR1 SQVTM, CDR2 ANQGSEA. The trim removed 6 bases at V and 3 bases at J, leaving 5 bases unmatched. The CDR3 runs to 13 residues. CDR3 region: CSVEGQGKETQYF. CDR3 nucleotide sequence: TGCAGCGTCGAGGGACAGGGCAAAGAGACCCAGTACTTC.

Many counts were recorded for this clonotype. This chain links TRBV12-3 or TRBV12-4 with TRBJ2-5; the D gene is possibly TRBD1 (6 bases). The V gene lost 4 bases and the J gene lost 9 bases, with 18 bases spanning the gap. The CDR3 spans 14 residues. CDR3 sequence (DNA): TGTGCCAGCAGTTGGGACACCCGAGAGAAGCCCCAGTACTTC. It is translated as CASSWDTREKPQYF.

This clonotype was observed at least ten times. V usage is TRBV5-1 and J usage is TRBJ2-5; D is undetermined. The CDR3 extends over 14 amino acids. V was trimmed by 1 base and J by 3 bases, leaving 10 bases between them. From germline, CDR1 is SGHRS and CDR2 YFSETQ. The CDR3 nucleotides read TGCGCCAGCAGCTTGCTAGGAAGCGAAGAGACCCAGTACTTC. Translating it yields CASSLLGSEETQYF.

This clonotype has a handful of counts. CDR3 region: CASSLDGRNYNEQFF. DNA for the CDR3: TGTGCCAGCAGCTTAGATGGCAGGAACTACAATGAGCAGTTCTTC. The chain recombines TRBV11-2 with TRBJ2-1, with unresolved D. The germline V and J ends were trimmed by 0 bases and 3 bases, with 9 bases remaining between them. The length of the CDR3 is 15 residues. Germline CDR1 and CDR2: SGHAT and FQNNGV.

This clonotype turned up a few times. The V call is TRBV29-1, the J call TRBJ2-1; 8 nucleotides match TRBD2. In germline, CDR1 is SQVTM, CDR2 ANQGSEA. The CDR3 is 15 residues long. The junction had 19 bases not matched to a gene; V was cut back by 6 bases and J by 12 bases. CDR3 coding DNA: TGCAGCGTCGCACTTTCCGCGGGAGGTCAGCGTAGGCAGTTCTTC. As protein: CSVALSAGGQRRQFF.

This clonotype came up a few times. V usage is TRBV7-9 and J usage is TRBJ2-5, with D perhaps matching TRBD2 (5 bases). V lost 11 bases and J 2 bases, leaving 21 bases between the germline ends. The germline gives CDR1 SEHNR, CDR2 FQNEAQ (reference sequence). The length of the CDR3 is 15 residues. The CDR3 region is CAAGGADSSQETQYF. The CDR3, as DNA: TGTGCCGCGGGCGGAGCTGACTCCTCACAAGAGACCCAGTACTTC. The full variable domain, with the rest looked up from reference TRBV7-9 and TRBJ2-5, is DTGVSQNPRHKITKRGQNVTFRCDPISEHNRLYWYRQTLGQGPEFLTYFQNEAQLEKSRLLSDRFSAERPKGSFSTLEIQRTEQGDSAMYLCAAGGADSSQETQYFGPGTRLLVL.

This clonotype was observed a handful of times. The chain combines TRBV5-1 with TRBJ2-7, with 11 positions matching TRBD2. This CDR3 contains 14 residues. Per the germline V gene, CDR1 is SGHRS and CDR2 is YFSETQ. The junction had 6 bases not matched to a gene; V was cut back by 4 bases and J by 6 bases. CDR3 coding DNA: TGCGCCAGCAGCCTGACTAGCGGGGACGTCGAGCAGTACTTC. Translating gives CASSLTSGDVEQYF.

V usage is TRBV10-1 and J usage is TRBJ1-1; possible D gene TRBD1, 5 bases. The CDR3 runs 15 residues. Trimming pared 0 bases from V and 5 bases from J, leaving 13 bases between. CDR1 and CDR2 (germline): WNHNN, SYGVQD (reference sequence). CDR3 nucleotide sequence: TGCGCCAGCAGTGAGTCGAAAGGTCGGGGGACTGAAGCTTTCTTT. This encodes CASSESKGRGTEAFF.

This clonotype showed up many times. The J gene is TRBJ2-1, the V gene TRBV9; 9 nucleotides agree with TRBD2. The junction had 14 bases not matched to a gene; V was cut back by 3 bases and J by 10 bases. This CDR3 contains 16 residues. The germline V gene has CDR1 SGDLS and CDR2 YYNGEE. The CDR3 DNA follows: TGTGCCAGCAGCGCCCTTAGCGGGAGAAGTAGGGACGAGCAGTTCTTC. Translation gives CASSALSGRSRDEQFF.

The table lists this clonotype with a few counts. The chain carries TRBV29-1 and TRBJ2-7, with D possibly called TRBD1 or TRBD2 (5 bases each). Germline loops: CDR1 SQVTM, CDR2 ANQGSEA. The CDR3 has 12 amino acids. The ends were cut back, 7 bases at V and 0 bases at J, with 10 bases in the middle. This CDR3 is CSAVGTSYEQYF. CDR3 DNA: TGCAGCGCGGTCGGGACCTCCTACGAGCAGTACTTC.

The chain combines TRBV20-1 with TRBJ2-4; D is unclear. The V end was cut by 0 bases, the J end by 2 bases, with 8 bases between. The germline CDR1 and CDR2 sequences are DFQATT and SNEGSKA (reference sequence). The CDR3 length is 14 residues. CDR3 amino acids: CSARDQSSKNIQYF. The CDR3 bases are TGCAGTGCTAGAGATCAGTCATCCAAAAACATTCAGTACTTC.

This clonotype was recorded once. The chain is built from TRBV7-8 and TRBJ2-3; TRBD2 aligns across 7 bases. CDR3 length: 16 amino acids. J was trimmed by 4 bases and V by 3 bases; bases with no gene match: 10. Germline V gene sequence: CDR1 SGHVS, CDR2 FQNEAQ. The CDR3 DNA follows: TGTGCCAGCAGCTTTAGCGGGTATGCGGTACCAGATACGCAGTATTTT. Protein sequence: CASSFSGYAVPDTQYF.

This clonotype was detected a few times. CDR3 residues: CASSPRAGGYEQFF. Here the CDR3 DNA reads TGTGCCAGCAGCCCCCGAGCGGGGGGCTATGAGCAGTTCTTC. This rearrangement joins TRBV11-1 to TRBJ2-1, with 9 bases matching TRBD2. With 5 bases clipped from V and 8 bases from J, the junction kept 7 bases outside the gene matches. Germline V lookup: CDR1 SGHAT, CDR2 FQDESV (reference sequence). The CDR3 totals 14 residues.

The CDR3 DNA sequence: TGTGCCAGCACCCCCCCGGGCGCCAACTATGGCTACACCTTC. As protein: CASTPPGANYGYTF. The chain employs TRBV12-3 or TRBV12-4 and TRBJ1-2, with no clear D. The V and J ends lost 7 bases and 2 bases respectively, with 14 bases between them. There are 14 residues in the CDR3.

This clonotype turned up a few times. The CDR3 spells CSARKTANYGYTF. In DNA form, the CDR3 reads TGCAGTGCCAGAAAGACAGCTAACTATGGCTACACCTTC. This rearrangement joins TRBV20-1 to TRBJ1-2; a possible D gene is TRBD1 (5 bases). The CDR3 loop spans 13 amino acids. With 6 bases removed from V and 0 bases from J, the gap between germline ends came to 11 bases. The V gene's germline CDR1 is DFQATT and CDR2 SNEGSKA (reference sequence).

This clonotype was counted ten times or more. The chain uses TRBV11-2 and TRBJ2-7, with D hard to call. Germline V gene data show CDR1 as SGHAT and CDR2 as FQNNGV. The CDR3 is 14 amino acids. Trimming pared 1 base from V and 3 bases from J, leaving 10 bases between. For the CDR3, the DNA is TGTGCCAGCAGCTTAGGGTCCTCGGGCTACGAGCAGTACTTC. This sequence encodes CASSLGSSGYEQYF.